Listed below are T cell receptor beta chains from one sample, sequenced in a study of Graves' ophthalmopathy and Graves' hyperthyroidism. TCRdb re-called the multiplex PCR reads with MiXCR, one entry per CDR3 protein. The sample includes hundreds of thousands of distinct CDR3 sequences, 40% of them seen just once. Material for sequencing was peripheral blood. These receptor sequences come from an adult man with Graves' ophthalmopathy. CDR3s include the opening cysteine and the closing phenylalanine or tryptophan. D genes are given only for firm matches. A row's size may be missing; if present it is once, few, many or a size class.

size,V,D,J,DNA,CDR3
NA,TRBV19,NA,TRBJ2-5,TGTGCCAGCGGCCCGCGGGGCGGGGAAGAGACCCAGTACTTC,CASGPRGGEETQYF
many,TRBV20-1,NA,TRBJ1-2,TGCAGTGCCACACAGGGAGGCGGAGGCTACACCTTC,CSATQGGGGYTF
many,TRBV15,TRBD2,TRBJ2-5,TGTGCCACCAGCAGAGCACGGGGGACTATACAAGAGACCCAGTACTTC,CATSRARGTIQETQYF
many,TRBV10-3,NA,TRBJ2-7,TGTGCCATCAGTGGTTCTCGGACCTACGAGCAGTACTTC,CAISGSRTYEQYF
NA,TRBV10-3,NA,TRBJ2-6,TGTGCCAGCAGCGTAACCTTCTCCTCTGGGGCCAACGTCCTGACTTTC,CASSVTFSSGANVLTF
NA,TRBV7-9,TRBD1,TRBJ1-1,TGTGCCAGCCAGGGACAGGGGGCTCTGAGCACTGAAGCTTTCTTT,CASQGQGALSTEAFF
many,TRBV20-1,NA,TRBJ2-5,TGCAGTGCTACCCTCGGACAGATAGAGACCCAGTACTTC,CSATLGQIETQYF
once,TRBV20-1,TRBD2,TRBJ2-5,TGCAGTGCTTCAGACCCGGGACTAGCAACCGAGACCCAGTACTTC,CSASDPGLATETQYF
many,TRBV7-8,NA,TRBJ2-6,TGTGCCAGCAGCTTATTTGGATCTGGGGCCAACGTCCTGACTTTC,CASSLFGSGANVLTF
many,TRBV7-8,NA,TRBJ2-7,TGTGCCAGCAGCCTGACAGGTGACTCCTACGAGCAGTACTTC,CASSLTGDSYEQYF
NA,TRBV7-9,TRBD1,TRBJ2-7,TGTGCCAGCAGCTCCTCACTGACAGGGATGGACGAGCAGTACTTC,CASSSSLTGMDEQYF
NA,TRBV20-1,TRBD1,TRBJ1-5,TGCAGTGCTAGGTCCTCAGGGGGAAGAAGCAATCAGCCCCAGCATTTT,CSARSSGGRSNQPQHF
NA,TRBV9,TRBD1,TRBJ2-7,TGTGCCAGCAGCATCAGGGGGCGGAATGAGCAGTACTTC,CASSIRGRNEQYF
NA,TRBV20-1,TRBD1,TRBJ1-1,TGCAGTGCTTTCAGACAGGGGTGGGCCACTGAAGCTTTCTTT,CSAFRQGWATEAFF
many,TRBV6-6,TRBD1,TRBJ1-5,TGTGCCAGCAGACAGGGGCAGCCCCAGCATTTT,CASRQGQPQHF
few,TRBV10-3,TRBD2,TRBJ2-5,TGTGCCAGCGGTAGGAGACTAGCGGGGCAAGAGACCCAGTACTTC,CASGRRLAGQETQYF
many,TRBV15,TRBD1,TRBJ1-2,TGTGCCACCAGCAGCGGGACAGGGAACTATGGCTACACCTTC,CATSSGTGNYGYTF
NA,TRBV7-9,NA,TRBJ2-3,TGTGCCAGCAGCTACAGGGATACGCAGTATTTT,CASSYRDTQYF
few,TRBV7-3,NA,TRBJ2-5,TGTGCCAGCAGCTTAACGGGTGCCTCGGAGACCCAGTACTTC,CASSLTGASETQYF
few,TRBV19,NA,TRBJ1-4,TGTGCCAGTAGTATAGAAGGGGCGGCTAATGAAAAACTGTTTTTT,CASSIEGAANEKLFF
few,TRBV9,NA,TRBJ1-6,TGTGCCAGCAGCGAGGACGGTTATTCACCCCTCCACTTT,CASSEDGYSPLHF
few,TRBV2,NA,TRBJ2-7,TGTGCCAGCAGTGAAGAGGGTCACGAGCAGTACTTC,CASSEEGHEQYF
many,TRBV29-1,NA,TRBJ2-7,TGCAGCGTTGCCCCAACCGACGGGTACGAGCAGTACTTC,CSVAPTDGYEQYF
many,TRBV10-3,NA,TRBJ1-6,TGTGCCATCAGCAGCACGGGAGGAGAATATTCACCCCTCCACTTT,CAISSTGGEYSPLHF
many,TRBV11-2,TRBD2,TRBJ2-5,TGTGCCAGCAGAGGGCTAGCGGGAGGAAAGGGGGAGACCCAGTACTTC,CASRGLAGGKGETQYF
NA,TRBV29-1,TRBD2,TRBJ2-1,TGCAGCGTCCTCCCCGGGGGACTAGCGGGAGGGGAAAATGAGCAGTTCTTC,CSVLPGGLAGGENEQFF
few,TRBV19,TRBD1,TRBJ2-5,TGTGCCAGTAGTATTGGATACGGGACAGGGGGCGCAGAGACCCAGTACTTC,CASSIGYGTGGAETQYF
many,TRBV10-3,TRBD1,TRBJ1-5,TGTGCCATCAGATCAGGGGGCGCTGGGCAGCCCCAGCATTTT,CAIRSGGAGQPQHF
many,TRBV20-1,NA,TRBJ1-2,TGCAGTGCCCCGAAGGTACAGGATGGCTACACCTTC,CSAPKVQDGYTF